A single sample is the source of the 5 T cell receptor beta chains below, sequenced in a study of blood T cell repertoires in COVID-19. Only in-frame clones appear in the TCRdb table, and some are missing; sequencing was by immunoSEQ multiplex PCR. In the table there are 150,000 to 200,000 clones, 75% to 90% of which are singletons. Specimen: peripheral blood. These TCRs come from a man between 70 and 80 years old with active or convalescent COVID-19.

The J gene is TRBJ2-1, the V gene TRBV30; no firm D call. Germline V gene sequence: CDR1 GTSNPN, CDR2 SVGIG (reference sequence). This CDR3 is 15 amino acids long. V lost 1 base to trimming and J lost 0 bases, with 10 bases between them. The CDR3 reads CAWSASLSSYNEQFF. The DNA for the CDR3 is TGTGCCTGGAGTGCATCCCTTAGCTCCTACAATGAGCAGTTCTTC.

The chain links TRBV6-5 to TRBJ2-7, with TRBD1 matching over 9 bases. CDR1 and CDR2 from the germline V gene are MNHEY and SVGAGI. CDR3 length: 14 residues. V gave up 4 bases and J gave up 6 bases; unmatched junction bases: 7. This chain's CDR3 is CASSLAGTGREQYF. The CDR3 DNA sequence: TGTGCCAGCAGTTTGGCCGGGACAGGGCGCGAGCAGTACTTC.

The chain uses TRBV6-2 or TRBV6-3 and TRBJ2-1; D gene uncertain. The CDR3 covers 14 residues. The germline V gene has CDR1 MNHEY and CDR2 SVGEGT. Trimming removed 2 bases at V and 10 bases at J, with 15 bases between. The CDR3 DNA sequence: TGTGCCAGCAGTTACCGCCGTGGAGCCTGGGAGCAGTTCTTC. Its protein is CASSYRRGAWEQFF.

The chain recombines TRBV10-3 with TRBJ2-5; D perhaps matches TRBD1 (6 bases). The CDR3 is 12 residues long. Deletions cut 9 bases from V and 5 bases from J, with 13 bases between. Germline CDR1 ENHRY, CDR2 SYGVKD. The CDR3 sequence: CAMGETGETQYF. The CDR3 nucleotides are TGTGCCATGGGGGAAACAGGGGAGACCCAGTACTTC.

This clone occurred a few times. In the same sample, other DNA sequences code for this CDR3. The rearrangement uses TRBV29-1 and TRBJ1-5; D is undetermined. V lost 4 bases and J 0 bases, leaving 7 bases between the germline ends. Germline V gene sequence: CDR1 SQVTM, CDR2 ANQGSEA. This CDR3 has 13 amino acids. CDR3 sequence (DNA): TGCAGCGTTGCTGAGAATAGCAATCAGCCCCAGCATTTT. Protein product: CSVAENSNQPQHF.